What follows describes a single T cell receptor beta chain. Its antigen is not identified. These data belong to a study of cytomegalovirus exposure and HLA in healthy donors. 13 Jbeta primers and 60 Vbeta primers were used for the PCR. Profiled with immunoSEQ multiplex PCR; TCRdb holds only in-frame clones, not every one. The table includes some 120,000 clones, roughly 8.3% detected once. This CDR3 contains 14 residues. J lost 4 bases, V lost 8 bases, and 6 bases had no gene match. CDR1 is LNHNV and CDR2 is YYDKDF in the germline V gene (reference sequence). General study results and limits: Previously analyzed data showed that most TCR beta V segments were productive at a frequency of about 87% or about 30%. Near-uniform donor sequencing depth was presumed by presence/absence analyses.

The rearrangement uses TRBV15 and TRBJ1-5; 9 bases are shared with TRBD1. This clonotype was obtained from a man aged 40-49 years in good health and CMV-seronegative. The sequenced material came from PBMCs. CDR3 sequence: CATGRDRVNQPQHF. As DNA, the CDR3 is TGTGCCACCGGCCGGGACAGGGTTAATCAGCCCCAGCATTTT. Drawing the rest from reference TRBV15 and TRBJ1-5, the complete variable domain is DAMVIQNPRYQVTQFGKPVTLSCSQTLNHNVMYWYQQKSSQAPKLLFHYYDKDFNNEADTPDNFQSRRPNTSFCFLDIRSPGLGDTAMYLCATGRDRVNQPQHFGDGTRLSIL.